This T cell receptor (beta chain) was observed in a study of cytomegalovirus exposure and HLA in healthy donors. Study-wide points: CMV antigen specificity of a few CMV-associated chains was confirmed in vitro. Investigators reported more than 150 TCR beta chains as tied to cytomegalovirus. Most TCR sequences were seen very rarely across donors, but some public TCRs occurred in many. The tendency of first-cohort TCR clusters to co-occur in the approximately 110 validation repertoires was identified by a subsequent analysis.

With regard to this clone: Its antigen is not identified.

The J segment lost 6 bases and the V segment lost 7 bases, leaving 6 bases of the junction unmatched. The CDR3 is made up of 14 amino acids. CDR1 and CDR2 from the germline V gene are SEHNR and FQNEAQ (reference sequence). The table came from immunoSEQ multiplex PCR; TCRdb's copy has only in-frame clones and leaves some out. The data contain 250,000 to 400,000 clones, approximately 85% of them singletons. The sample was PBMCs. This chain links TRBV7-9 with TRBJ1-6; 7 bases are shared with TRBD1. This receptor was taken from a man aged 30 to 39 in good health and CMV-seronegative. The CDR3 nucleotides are TGTGCCAGCAACTTCCAGGGGGGTAATTCACCCCTCCACTTT. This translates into CASNFQGGNSPLHF.